A single sample gave rise to the 12 T cell receptor beta chains below, sequenced in a study of T-cell memory formation after mild COVID-19 (dated by TCRdb to the early 2020s). Receptor libraries were prepared by 5' RACE. Sequencing was carried out with an Illumina NovaSeq 6000. The public reads were reprocessed in TCRdb via fastp at Q25 and MiXCR, keeping in-frame beta chains. When rows share a CDR3 protein, they turn into one entry using the most common DNA and genes. The sample yields more than 85,000 distinct CDR3 sequences; 11% were counted once. Clones ranked in the top ten supply approximately 40% of the sample. Sequencing was done on a sample of PBMCs or a T cell subset sorted from them (not recorded which). The receptors stem from a young man who had mild COVID-19 (a few samples of this study predate the infection). The sample titles of this study are shuffled in the database, so cell type and time point are left out; the donor was told from shared clones.

This clonotype was found many times. The chain couples TRBV6-4 to TRBJ1-2; D call uncertain. Germline CDR1 is MRHNA and CDR2 is SNTAGT. The CDR3 loop spans 15 amino acids. Trimming pared 2 bases from V and 2 bases from J, leaving 12 bases between. The CDR3 loop reads CASSDPQPGNYGYTF. CDR3 nucleotides: TGTGCCAGCAGTGACCCCCAACCAGGCAACTATGGCTACACCTTC.

This clonotype was seen repeatedly, ten times or more. This chain connects TRBV15 to TRBJ2-7; D not resolved. Trimming removed 4 bases from V and 2 bases from J, with 9 bases in between. The length of the CDR3 is 13 residues. Germline assignment: CDR1 LNHNV and CDR2 YYDKDF (reference sequence). CDR3 nucleotide sequence: TGTGCCACCAGCACGGGCTTGGCCTACGAGCAGTACGTC. The encoded protein is CATSTGLAYEQYV.

This clonotype occurred many times. The chain carries TRBV20-1 and TRBJ2-3; D not resolved. With 3 bases removed from V and 1 base from J, the gap between germline ends came to 11 bases. The CDR3 is 14 residues long. From germline, CDR1 is DFQATT and CDR2 SNEGSKA (reference sequence). The chain's CDR3 is CSARYSLGTDTQYF. The DNA of the CDR3 is TGCAGTGCTAGGTACTCCTTGGGCACAGATACGCAGTATTTT.

The table lists this clonotype with a few counts. CDR3 nucleotide sequence: TGCAGCGTTGAAGAGGGGACGCCCTACGAGCAGTACTTC. Protein sequence: CSVEEGTPYEQYF. The chain couples TRBV29-1 to TRBJ2-7; the D call may be TRBD1 or TRBD2 (5 bases each). The germline V and J ends were trimmed by 0 bases and 2 bases, with 8 bases remaining between them. CDR1 is SQVTM, CDR2 ANQGSEA, per germline. CDR3 length: 13 residues.

This clonotype was found many times. This rearrangement joins TRBV20-1 to TRBJ2-1; TRBD2 aligns across 10 bases. V gave up 2 bases and J gave up 8 bases; unmatched junction bases: 9. CDR1 DFQATT and CDR2 SNEGSKA come from the germline V gene (reference sequence). The CDR3 totals 15 residues. In DNA, the CDR3 is TGCAGTGCTAGATCCCCAGCGGGGGGGATCTATGAGCAGTTCTTC. Protein product: CSARSPAGGIYEQFF.

This clonotype has only a few counts. This sequence joins TRBV6-1 and TRBJ2-3; D is perhaps TRBD2 (6 bases). Germline CDR1 MNHNS, CDR2 SASEGT. V lost 2 bases and J 0 bases, leaving 12 bases between the germline ends. This CDR3 region has 16 residues. CDR3 amino acids: CASSERRGTSTDTQYF. As DNA, the CDR3 is TGTGCCAGCAGTGAAAGGAGAGGGACTAGCACAGATACGCAGTATTTT.

This chain links TRBV2 with TRBJ1-3; D is perhaps TRBD1 (6 bases). The germline V gene encodes CDR1 SNHLY and CDR2 FYNNEI. The V gene lost 8 bases and the J gene lost 2 bases, with 13 bases spanning the gap. This CDR3 has 14 residues. DNA for the CDR3: TGTGCCAGCGCGGATTGGGGGCCTGGAAACACCATATATTTT. Its protein is CASADWGPGNTIYF. Full variable domain (missing parts from reference TRBV2 and TRBJ1-3): EPEVTQTPSHQVTQMGQEVILRCVPISNHLYFYWYRQILGQKVEFLVSFYNNEISEKSEIFDDQFSVERPDGSNFTLKIRSTKLEDSAMYFCASADWGPGNTIYFGEGSWLTVV.

The DNA for the CDR3 is TGTGCCAGCAGTTCCCCCGGGGGGGCAGACTACAATGAGCAGTTCTTC. Encoded protein: CASSSPGGADYNEQFF. The V gene is TRBV12-3 or TRBV12-4, the J gene TRBJ2-1; TRBD2 matches 8 bases. The junction had 8 bases not matched to a gene; V was cut back by 4 bases and J by 3 bases. This CDR3 has 16 residues.

There are a few counts of this clonotype. The V call is TRBV7-6, the J call TRBJ2-7, with unresolved D. Germline lookup yields CDR1 SGHVS and CDR2 FNYEAQ. CDR3 length: 17 amino acids. Trimming shortened V by 2 bases and J by 2 bases, and 19 bases separated the two germline ends. Here the CDR3 DNA reads TGTGCCAGCAGCTTATTGCGCGGCACCATGAAGACCTACGAGCAGTACTTC. It encodes CASSLLRGTMKTYEQYF. Full variable domain (remainder filled in from reference TRBV7-6 and TRBJ2-7): GAGVSQSPRYKVTKRGQDVALRCDPISGHVSLYWYRQALGQGPEFLTYFNYEAQQDKSGLPNDRFSAERPEGSISTLTIQRTEQRDSAMYRCASSLLRGTMKTYEQYFGPGTRLTVT.

The gene calls are TRBV7-8 and TRBJ1-5; D not resolved. The germline V and J ends were trimmed by 7 bases and 2 bases, with 6 bases remaining between them. The CDR3 totals 12 residues. Germline V gene sequence: CDR1 SGHVS, CDR2 FQNEAQ. The CDR3 DNA follows: TGTGCCAGCAACACGGGCAATCAGCCCCAGCATTTT. This encodes CASNTGNQPQHF.

On this clonotype: A read error may explain this, as a much larger clone is one base away. The chain joins TRBV7-9 to TRBJ2-1, with 7 bases identical to TRBD1. The CDR3 is 13 amino acids. CDR1 SEHNR and CDR2 FQNEAQ come from the germline V gene (reference sequence). CDR3 in DNA: TGTGACAGCAGCACCGACAGGGTGGGTGAACAGTTCTTC. This codes for CDSSTDRVGEQFF.

This clonotype was seen a few times. The genes are TRBV7-9 and TRBJ2-7; TRBD2 might be the D (5 bases). V dropped 10 bases and J dropped 4 bases, with 17 bases sitting between them. CDR1 SEHNR and CDR2 FQNEAQ come from the germline V gene (reference sequence). This CDR3 has 13 residues. CDR3 protein: CAIPSGSGYEQYF. CDR3 bases: TGTGCCATCCCGTCGGGATCCGGTTACGAGCAGTACTTC.